This TCR beta chain was recovered during a study of CD8 T cells in Susac syndrome. From blood CD8+ and CD4+ T cells, TCR beta sequences were generated. Controls comprised healthy donors matched for age and sex. Trimming took 2 bases from V and 5 from J, leaving 15 bases between them. Germline CDR1 and CDR2: GTSNPN and SVGIG (reference sequence). The CDR3 spans 15 residues. A quantity of 0.5 to 1 ug RNA underwent reverse transcription using random hexamers. Each CDR3 protein is one row after TCRdb ran MiXCR on the immunoSEQ multiplex PCR reads. This sample has approximately 120,000 distinct CDR3 sequences, with roughly 95% found just once.

The specimen sequenced was CD4+ T cells from PBMCs. This TCR was sampled from a human donor in good health. The chain links TRBV30 to TRBJ2-2; D gene unclear. DNA for the CDR3: TGTGCCTGGAGTCCCACCTTACAGACAACCGGGGAGCTGTTTTTT. This encodes CAWSPTLQTTGELFF.